Below are 31 T cell receptor beta chains sequenced from a single sample in a study of blood T cell repertoires in COVID-19. Generated by immunoSEQ multiplex PCR, the TCRdb table keeps only in-frame clones and is missing some. The sample contains roughly 390,000 clones, about 85% of which appear only once. Sequenced sample: peripheral blood. The receptors stem from a woman aged 18-30 years with acute or convalescent COVID-19.

This chain uses TRBV28 with TRBJ2-7; D is uncertain. Germline V gives CDR1 MDHEN, CDR2 SYDVKM. The CDR3 is made up of 15 amino acids. Trimming cost V 7 bases and J 0 bases, with 16 bases left between them. The CDR3 bases are TGTGCCAGCATCGCACACTACCGTAGCTCCTACGAGCAGTACTTC. Its protein product is CASIAHYRSSYEQYF.

This rearrangement joins TRBV4-2 to TRBJ1-1; 9 bases line up with TRBD1. V lost 0 bases, J lost 0 bases, and 2 bases stayed unmatched. The germline gives CDR1 LGHNA, CDR2 YNFKEQ. This CDR3 is 16 amino acids long. The CDR3 region is CASSQDGTGMNTEAFF. The CDR3 region has the DNA TGTGCCAGCAGCCAAGATGGGACAGGGATGAACACTGAAGCTTTCTTT.

This clone was counted once. CDR3 amino acids: CASSPGGGASGRTETQYF. The CDR3, as DNA: TGCGCCAGCAGCCCAGGCGGTGGGGCTAGCGGGAGAACAGAGACCCAGTACTTC. The gene calls are TRBV4-1 and TRBJ2-5, with 10 bases matching TRBD2. With V trimmed by 4 bases and J by 4 bases, 15 bases remained unmatched. The CDR3 length is 18 residues. Germline V gene sequence: CDR1 MGHRA, CDR2 YSYEKL.

This clone came up once. The chain employs TRBV7-2 and TRBJ2-3; D may be TRBD2 (6 bases). V dropped 6 bases and J dropped 2 bases, with 12 bases sitting between them. CDR3 length: 14 residues. Germline V gene lookup returns CDR1 SGHTA and CDR2 FQGNSA. The CDR3 protein is CASRLSGSTDTQYF. The CDR3 DNA reads TGTGCCAGCAGGCTTAGCGGATCCACAGATACGCAGTATTTT.

CDR3 coding DNA: TGTGCCAGCAGCCAAGAAAGGGGGAACTCTGGAAACACCATATATTTT. Protein sequence: CASSQERGNSGNTIYF. The chain joins TRBV4-2 to TRBJ1-3; a possible D gene is TRBD1 (6 bases). The CDR3 totals 16 residues. With 0 bases removed from V and 0 bases from J, the gap between germline ends came to 9 bases. Looked up from germline, CDR1 is LGHNA and CDR2 is YNFKEQ.

This sequence joins TRBV24-1 and TRBJ2-1; tentative D call: TRBD1 (5 bases). Germline CDR1 and CDR2: KGHDR and SFDVKD. The CDR3 loop spans 15 amino acids. Trimming pared 3 bases from V and 7 bases from J, leaving 15 bases between. The CDR3 loop reads CATSDLSQGSNEQFF. The CDR3, as DNA: TGTGCCACCAGTGATCTTTCGCAGGGATCGAATGAGCAGTTCTTC.

The chain combines TRBV18 with TRBJ1-4; TRBD1 might be the D (5 bases). Trimming removed 1 base at V and 0 bases at J, with 9 bases between. The CDR3 totals 16 residues. Germline V lookup: CDR1 KGHSH, CDR2 LQKENI. CDR3 loop: CASSPQGAPTNEKLFF. The CDR3 region has the DNA TGTGCCAGCTCACCACAAGGGGCACCAACTAATGAAAAACTGTTTTTT.

The chain combines TRBV9 with TRBJ2-5; possible D gene TRBD2, 6 bases. CDR1 is SGDLS and CDR2 is YYNGEE in the germline V gene. CDR3 length equals 14 residues. V was clipped by 0 bases and J by 5 bases, with 11 bases between them. Here the CDR3 reads CASSVVSGDETQYF. CDR3 nucleotide sequence: TGTGCCAGCAGCGTAGTTTCGGGGGACGAGACCCAGTACTTC.

This clone appeared a single time. The chain carries TRBV3-1 (or the pseudogene TRBV3-2) and TRBJ1-1, with TRBD1 as a possible D gene (5 bases). Trimming removed 3 bases from V and 5 bases from J, with 10 bases in between. CDR1 and CDR2 from the germline V gene are LGHDT and YNNKEL (reference sequence). The CDR3 sequence is 13 residues long. The CDR3 DNA reads TGTGCCAGCAGCCATTTGCAGGGAACTGAAGCTTTCTTT. It is translated as CASSHLQGTEAFF.

The gene calls are TRBV4-1 and TRBJ1-2; possible D gene TRBD1, 6 bases. Germline CDR1 reads MGHRA; CDR2 reads YSYEKL. V lost 0 bases and J 5 bases, leaving 19 bases between the germline ends. The CDR3 loop spans 17 amino acids. This CDR3 reads CASSQDSLGAISYGYTF. CDR3 coding DNA: TGCGCCAGCAGCCAAGATTCTCTGGGGGCTATTAGTTATGGCTACACCTTC.

J is TRBJ2-1 and V is TRBV2; 10 bases line up with TRBD2. Germline CDR1 is SNHLY and CDR2 is FYNNEI. The CDR3 spans 24 residues. Trimming cost V 4 bases and J 0 bases; bases outside gene matches: 27. The CDR3 region has the DNA TGTGCCAGCAGTGTCGTCGGACTTGTTAGGCCTAGCGGGAGATATCGGAGCTCCTACAATGAGCAGTTCTTC. Amino acids: CASSVVGLVRPSGRYRSSYNEQFF.

The V and J genes are TRBV6-5 and TRBJ1-1; D uncertain. Deletions cut 2 bases from V and 5 bases from J, with 6 bases between. The CDR3 contains 12 residues. Germline CDR1 MNHEY, CDR2 SVGAGI. CDR3 DNA sequence: TGTGCCAGCAGTTACCCCGTGACTGAAGCTTTCTTT. Amino acid sequence: CASSYPVTEAFF.

The chain links TRBV28 to TRBJ2-5; the match to TRBD2 covers 8 bases. CDR1 MDHEN and CDR2 SYDVKM come from the germline V gene. V lost 5 bases and J lost 2; bases outside the gene matches: 7. CDR3 length: 15 residues. CDR3 sequence (DNA): TGTGCCAGCAGTCCGGGACTAGGAGGACAAGAGACCCAGTACTTC. Translating gives CASSPGLGGQETQYF. Together with reference TRBV28 and TRBJ2-5, the CDR3 gives the full variable domain: DVKVTQSSRYLVKRTGEKVFLECVQDMDHENMFWYRQDPGLGLRLIYFSYDVKMKEKGDIPEGYSVSREKKERFSLILESASTNQTSMYLCASSPGLGGQETQYFGPGTRLLVL.

Concerning this clone itself: The identical CDR3 is also encoded by other nucleotide sequences in the sample. This chain links TRBV3-1 (or the pseudogene TRBV3-2) with TRBJ2-7; D call uncertain. Germline V lookup: CDR1 LGHDT, CDR2 YNNKEL (reference sequence). V lost 2 bases to trimming and J lost 0 bases, with 2 bases between them. The CDR3 sequence is 12 residues long. The DNA of the CDR3 is TGTGCCAGCAGCCAACGCTCCTACGAGCAGTACTTC. It is translated as CASSQRSYEQYF.

This rearrangement joins TRBV2 to TRBJ1-2, with D perhaps TRBD1 (5 bases). Trimming took 4 bases from V and 8 from J, leaving 8 bases between them. The CDR3 sequence is 11 residues long. Germline CDR1 SNHLY, CDR2 FYNNEI. CDR3 loop: CASSVEGGYTF. The CDR3 DNA follows: TGTGCCAGCAGTGTGGAGGGGGGCTACACCTTC.

This clone has only a few counts. The V and J genes are TRBV11-2 and TRBJ2-1, with D perhaps TRBD1 (6 bases). V was clipped by 5 bases and J by 6 bases, with 11 bases between them. CDR1 is SGHAT and CDR2 is FQNNGV in the germline V gene. This CDR3 has 13 amino acids. The CDR3 here is CASSVDSVNEQFF. CDR3 sequence (DNA): TGTGCCAGCAGCGTGGACAGCGTCAATGAGCAGTTCTTC. The full variable domain, in which reference TRBV11-2 and TRBJ2-1 provide the parts outside the CDR3, is EAGVAQSPRYKIIEKRQSVAFWCNPISGHATLYWYQQILGQGPKLLIQFQNNGVVDDSQLPKDRFSAERLKGVDSTLKIQPAKLEDSAVYLCASSVDSVNEQFFGPGTRLTVL.

The chain joins TRBV15 to TRBJ2-3; TRBD2 agrees at 9 bases. CDR1 and CDR2 from the germline V gene are LNHNV and YYDKDF (reference sequence). This CDR3 comprises 18 residues. V shed 0 bases, J shed 0 bases, and the junction held 7 bases outside the gene matches. Here the CDR3 DNA reads TGTGCCACCAGCAGAGAAATAGGGCTAGCGGGGAGCACAGATACGCAGTATTTT. It yields the protein CATSREIGLAGSTDTQYF. Variable domain in full (rest from reference TRBV15 and TRBJ2-3): DAMVIQNPRYQVTQFGKPVTLSCSQTLNHNVMYWYQQKSSQAPKLLFHYYDKDFNNEADTPDNFQSRRPNTSFCFLDIRSPGLGDTAMYLCATSREIGLAGSTDTQYFGPGTRLTVL.

This clone appeared a few times. This sequence joins TRBV19 and TRBJ1-5; tentative D call: TRBD1 (6 bases). V lost 3 bases, J lost 6 bases, and 15 bases lay in between. The germline V gene encodes CDR1 LNHDA and CDR2 SQIVND (reference sequence). This CDR3 spans 15 amino acids. CDR3 amino acids: CASSISKTGVQPQHF. The CDR3, as DNA: TGTGCCAGTAGTATTAGCAAGACAGGAGTTCAGCCCCAGCATTTT.

The chain recombines TRBV19 with TRBJ2-7; 8 bases are a match to TRBD1. Looked up from germline, CDR1 is LNHDA and CDR2 is SQIVND (reference sequence). The trim removed 5 bases at V and 5 bases at J, leaving 8 bases unmatched. This CDR3 spans 14 amino acids. This CDR3 reads CASSVGQGRNEQYF. CDR3 sequence (DNA): TGTGCCAGTAGTGTTGGACAGGGAAGGAACGAGCAGTACTTC.

The rearrangement joins TRBV6-5 to TRBJ2-7; weak D call: TRBD1 (6 bases). Trimming cost V 8 bases and J 2 bases, with 19 bases left between them. The CDR3 consists of 15 residues. Germline CDR1 MNHEY, CDR2 SVGAGI. In DNA form, the CDR3 reads TGTGCCAGCTCTTACTTGGACAGTGGCGCCTACGAGCAGTACTTC. Amino acid sequence: CASSYLDSGAYEQYF.

The chain uses TRBV7-3 and TRBJ2-1; 11 bases map to TRBD2. The ends lost 5 bases at V and 8 bases at J; junction bases unmatched: 11. The CDR3 spans 16 residues. Germline assignment: CDR1 SGHTA and CDR2 FQGTGA. CDR3 sequence: CASSPNSGRAYHEQFF. In nucleotides, the CDR3 is TGTGCCAGCAGCCCCAATAGCGGGAGGGCGTATCATGAGCAGTTCTTC.

V gene TRBV2 combines with J gene TRBJ1-1; 10 positions match TRBD1. V trimming: 6 bases; J trimming: 4 bases; junction bases outside the gene matches: 2. Germline V gene data show CDR1 as SNHLY and CDR2 as FYNNEI. This CDR3 contains 13 residues. The CDR3 DNA follows: TGTGCCAGCAGGGGACAGGGGAGCACTGAAGCTTTCTTT. Its translation is CASRGQGSTEAFF.

The V and J genes are TRBV4-1 and TRBJ2-7; D perhaps matches TRBD2 (6 bases). The germline gives CDR1 MGHRA, CDR2 YSYEKL. V was shortened by 8 bases and J by 7 bases, with 18 bases between the two germline ends. The CDR3 has 13 amino acids. CDR3 amino acids: CASGLYSRVEQYF. The CDR3 DNA follows: TGCGCCAGCGGACTATACTCTCGGGTGGAGCAGTACTTC.

This rearrangement joins TRBV10-1 to TRBJ2-1, with 7 positions matching TRBD2. CDR1 and CDR2 (germline): WNHNN, SYGVQD (reference sequence). CDR3 length: 15 residues. V lost 2 bases, J lost 6 bases, and 7 bases stayed unmatched. CDR3 coding DNA: TGCGCCAGCAGTGAGCCCGGACTAGGGGTCAATGAGCAGTTCTTC. Translation: CASSEPGLGVNEQFF.

This rearrangement joins TRBV7-9 to TRBJ2-7; D unclear. Deletions cut 2 bases from V and 3 bases from J, with 11 bases between. There are 14 residues in the CDR3. Looked up from germline, CDR1 is SEHNR and CDR2 is FQNEAQ (reference sequence). CDR3 DNA sequence: TGTGCCAGCAGCTTACTTGCGACAAACTACGAGCAGTACTTC. It is translated as CASSLLATNYEQYF.

This clone was counted a few times. This chain uses TRBV7-9 with TRBJ1-3; D possibly corresponds to TRBD1 (6 bases). CDR1 and CDR2 from the germline V gene are SEHNR and FQNEAQ (reference sequence). The CDR3 runs to 15 residues. V lost 0 bases and J lost 4, with 10 bases in between. CDR3: CASSLALGAGNTIYF. CDR3 sequence (DNA): TGTGCCAGCAGCTTAGCTCTGGGGGCCGGAAACACCATATATTTT.

The chain links TRBV10-3 to TRBJ1-2; TRBD1 might be the D (5 bases). CDR1 is ENHRY, CDR2 SYGVKD, per germline. Trimming took off 8 bases at V and 7 bases at J, with 8 bases between the two ends. The CDR3 is 10 residues long. CDR3 protein: CAIRGSGYTF. The DNA for the CDR3 is TGTGCCATCCGGGGGAGTGGCTACACCTTC.

This chain uses TRBV7-3 with TRBJ2-3, with a tentative D call TRBD1 (8 bases). In germline, CDR1 is SGHTA, CDR2 FQGTGA. V was clipped by 4 bases and J by 5 bases, with 13 bases between them. The CDR3 has 14 residues. As DNA, the CDR3 is TGTGCCAGCAGCTCACAGGGGGGGATAGATACGCAGTATTTT. It encodes CASSSQGGIDTQYF.

The rearrangement uses TRBV15 and TRBJ1-6; D possibly corresponds to TRBD1 (5 bases). Germline values: CDR1 LNHNV, CDR2 YYDKDF (reference sequence). Trimming took off 0 bases at V and 4 bases at J, with 10 bases between the two ends. The CDR3 spans 16 residues. The CDR3 nucleotides read TGTGCCACCAGCAGAGATCCCAGACAGTATAATTCACCCCTCCACTTT. Protein product: CATSRDPRQYNSPLHF.

This rearrangement joins TRBV30 to TRBJ1-2, with 7 bases matching TRBD1. CDR3 length: 15 amino acids. Looked up from germline, CDR1 is GTSNPN and CDR2 is SVGIG (reference sequence). The trim removed 8 bases at V and 5 bases at J, leaving 17 bases unmatched. CDR3 in amino acids: CALQSDRALGYGYTF. CDR3 coding DNA: TGTGCCCTCCAAAGTGACAGGGCGCTTGGGTATGGCTACACCTTC. Full variable domain (rest looked up from reference TRBV30 and TRBJ1-2): SQTIHQWPATLVQPVGSPLSLECTVEGTSNPNLYWYRQAAGRGLQLLFYSVGIGQISSEVPQNLSASRPQDRQFILSSKKLLLSDSGFYLCALQSDRALGYGYTFGSGTRLTVV.

The chain uses TRBV9 and TRBJ1-5; 8 positions agree with TRBD1. Trimming took 3 bases from V and 12 from J; bases not matched to a gene: 5. The CDR3 has 12 amino acids. In germline, CDR1 is SGDLS, CDR2 YYNGEE. The CDR3 DNA is TGTGCCAGCAGCGATCCGGGACAGGTCCAGCATTTT. This sequence encodes CASSDPGQVQHF.